This T cell receptor beta chain was recovered during a study of blood T cell repertoires in COVID-19. For the study at large: The United States, Italy and Spain supplied acute and convalescent COVID-19 samples.

Germline V gene lookup returns CDR1 MNHEY and CDR2 SVGAGI. The junction had 5 bases not matched to a gene; V was cut back by 6 bases and J by 1 base. This CDR3 contains 14 residues. In the authors' workflow: Estimated nucleated cell counts came from reference gene primer amplification. TCRdb's table, derived via immunoSEQ multiplex PCR, lists solely in-frame clones and lacks some. For V, J and clone size, that table is used; D and trimming come from the DNA. The sample records under 200,000 clones, 80% to 85% being singletons. This rearrangement joins TRBV6-5 to TRBJ1-2; 7 bases line up with TRBD1. Material: peripheral blood. The receptor was isolated from a man aged 65 to 79 with active or convalescent COVID-19. CDR3 amino acids: CASRNRGINYGYTF. In DNA, the CDR3 is TGTGCCAGCAGGAACAGGGGAATTAACTATGGCTACACCTTC.